These 20 T cell receptor beta chains were sequenced from one sample in a study of type 1 and type 2 diabetes patients. The PCR template was genomic DNA. Amplification of the beta chain CDR3 used 30 forward and 13 reverse multiplex primers. TCRdb re-derived calls from the multiplex PCR reads in MiXCR, one entry per CDR3 protein. The sample yields about 270,000 distinct CDR3 sequences, roughly 44% seen once. Specimen: peripheral blood mononuclear cells (PBMCs). These receptors were obtained from a man in his late teens or twenties with type 2 diabetes.

The genes are TRBV28 and TRBJ1-5; the D gene is possibly TRBD1 (6 bases). The germline CDR1 and CDR2 sequences are MDHEN and SYDVKM. V lost 6 bases, J lost 3 bases, and 12 bases lay in between. This CDR3 is 14 amino acids long. The CDR3 sequence: CASRLGGNNQPQHF. The CDR3 DNA reads TGTGCCAGCAGACTAGGGGGTAACAATCAGCCCCAGCATTTT. The entire variable domain, with the rest obtained from reference TRBV28 and TRBJ1-5, is as follows: DVKVTQSSRYLVKRTGEKVFLECVQDMDHENMFWYRQDPGLGLRLIYFSYDVKMKEKGDIPEGYSVSREKKERFSLILESASTNQTSMYLCASRLGGNNQPQHFGDGTRLSIL.

This clonotype came up once. The CDR3 does not end in the conserved phenylalanine or tryptophan, so this is likely a read error. The chain combines TRBV6-1 with TRBJ2-1; 11 bases agree with TRBD2. V was pared by 6 bases and J by 6 bases, with 7 bases of the junction left unmatched. CDR3 length: 15 amino acids. CDR1 is MNHNS, CDR2 SASEGT, per germline. CDR3 protein: CASSSGTSGLNEQFL. DNA of the CDR3: TGTGCCAGCAGCTCCGGGACTAGCGGTCTCAATGAGCAGTTCCTC.

Comments on this clonotype: One junction end disagrees with the germline gene, perhaps due to a read error. The V call is TRBV5-5, the J call TRBJ2-7; 11 bases line up with TRBD2. The CDR3 is 16 amino acids. Germline V gene lookup returns CDR1 SGHKS and CDR2 YYEKEE (reference sequence). The CDR3 loop reads CARSSQLAGAVYEQYF. CDR3 in DNA: TGTGCCAGAAGCTCCCAACTAGCGGGAGCTGTGTACGAGCAGTACTTC.

The V and J genes are TRBV10-3 and TRBJ2-2, with D possibly TRBD2 on 5 matching bases. This CDR3 is 14 amino acids long. With 3 bases removed from V and 4 bases from J, the gap between germline ends came to 9 bases. Per the germline V gene, CDR1 is ENHRY and CDR2 is SYGVKD. CDR3 sequence reads: CAISELGSTGELFF. CDR3 in DNA: TGTGCCATCAGTGAACTGGGGAGCACCGGGGAGCTGTTTTTT.

The table lists this clonotype with a few counts. V gene TRBV6-6 combines with J gene TRBJ1-1; TRBD1 might be the D (5 bases). This CDR3 region has 12 residues. Trimming removed 7 bases from V and 1 base from J, with 7 bases in between. Germline CDR1 is MNHNY and CDR2 is SVGAGI (reference sequence). The CDR3 is CASKGRNTEAFF. CDR3 nucleotides: TGTGCCAGCAAGGGACGGAACACTGAAGCTTTCTTT.

On this clonotype itself: The junction departs from germline at one end; a sequencing error may be responsible. This chain links TRBV7-3 with TRBJ2-5; D is possibly TRBD2 (5 bases). The CDR3 spans 13 residues. Germline CDR1 reads SGHTA; CDR2 reads FQGTGA. The CDR3 region is CASSVSFGETRYF. The CDR3 DNA is TGTGCCAGCAGCGTCAGTTTTGGGGAGACCCGGTACTTC. Based on the CDR3 plus reference TRBV7-3 and TRBJ2-5, the full variable domain is GAGVSQTPSNKVTEKGKYVELRCDPISGHTALYWYRQSLGQGPEFLIYFQGTGAADDSGLPNDRFFAVRPEGSVSTLKIQRTERGDSAVYLCASSVSFGETRYFGPGTRLLVL.

Notes on this clonotype: A much larger clone sits a single nucleotide away, making a read error possible. The V and J genes are TRBV15 and TRBJ2-5; 7 bases line up with TRBD2. The tail of the sequence fits TRBJ2-7 better, so the J call may be wrong. The CDR3 length is 14 residues. Germline V gives CDR1 LNHNV, CDR2 YYDKDF (reference sequence). The CDR3 nucleotides read TGTGCCACCAACAGAGATTCGGGGGGTCCCGAGCAGTACTTC. This sequence encodes CATNRDSGGPEQYF.

CDR3 sequence reads: CAIMRTDTQYF. The DNA for the CDR3 is TGTGCCATTATGAGGACAGATACGCAGTATTTT. The chain is built from TRBV10-3 and TRBJ2-3; D is unresolved. Germline CDR1 reads ENHRY; CDR2 reads SYGVKD. The CDR3 consists of 11 residues. V was cut by 9 bases and J by 3 bases, with 7 bases left in between.

This clonotype was seen at least ten times. V is TRBV25-1 and J is TRBJ2-7, with TRBD2 matching 16 bases. The CDR3 has 16 residues. Looked up from germline, CDR1 is MGHDK and CDR2 is SYGVNS. J was trimmed by 4 bases and V by 3 bases; bases with no gene match: 3. CDR3 region: CASSDGTSGRAYEQYF. CDR3 sequence (DNA): TGTGCCAGCAGTGACGGGACTAGCGGGAGGGCTTACGAGCAGTACTTC.

The chain couples TRBV6-1 to TRBJ1-2; D is perhaps TRBD1 (5 bases). The CDR3 contains 16 residues. CDR1 is MNHNS and CDR2 is SASEGT in the germline V gene. Trimming took 0 bases from V and 0 from J, leaving 11 bases between them. CDR3 sequence reads: CASSEARTGANYGYTF. The DNA for the CDR3 is TGTGCCAGCAGTGAAGCCAGAACAGGTGCTAACTATGGCTACACCTTC.

This clonotype was recorded a few times. The chain links TRBV7-8 to TRBJ2-5; a possible D gene is TRBD2 (7 bases). CDR3 length: 18 residues. V dropped 5 bases and J dropped 4 bases, with 26 bases sitting between them. The germline CDR1 and CDR2 sequences are SGHVS and FQNEAQ. This CDR3 is CASSLVRGGGVSSETQYF. CDR3 in DNA: TGTGCCAGCAGCCTAGTCCGGGGAGGGGGAGTATCTTCAGAGACCCAGTACTTC.

V and J are TRBV4-2 and TRBJ2-1; D gene uncertain. V lost 0 bases and J lost 5, with 11 bases in between. Germline V lookup: CDR1 LGHNA, CDR2 YNFKEQ. The CDR3 loop spans 15 amino acids. In DNA form, the CDR3 reads TGTGCCAGCAGCCAAGAAAGTATGGATCACAATGAGCAGTTCTTC. Translating it yields CASSQESMDHNEQFF.

The V call is TRBV27, the J call TRBJ1-5, with 8 bases lining up with TRBD1. The CDR3 is made up of 14 amino acids. The germline gives CDR1 MNHEY, CDR2 SMNVEV (reference sequence). The trim removed 5 bases at V and 6 bases at J, leaving 6 bases unmatched. This chain's CDR3 is CASSPSGGGQPQHF. Written as DNA, the CDR3 is TGTGCCAGCAGTCCATCAGGGGGCGGTCAGCCCCAGCATTTT.

The chain couples TRBV19 to TRBJ2-5; a weak D match, TRBD1 (5 bases). CDR3 length: 14 residues. The germline CDR1 and CDR2 sequences are LNHDA and SQIVND (reference sequence). V gave up 4 bases and J gave up 0 bases, with 9 bases separating them. As DNA, the CDR3 is TGTGCCAGTAGTAGTGACAGTTACCAAGAGACCCAGTACTTC. The encoded protein is CASSSDSYQETQYF.

This clonotype was counted ten times or more. V usage is TRBV7-2 and J usage is TRBJ2-1, with D uncertain. The CDR3 extends over 17 amino acids. The germline CDR1 and CDR2 sequences are SGHTA and FQGNSA. Trimming took 0 bases from V and 2 from J, leaving 14 bases between them. The CDR3 sequence is CASSLAHGVGTYNEQFF. CDR3 in DNA: TGTGCCAGCAGCTTAGCGCATGGAGTGGGGACCTACAATGAGCAGTTCTTC.

This rearrangement joins TRBV19 to TRBJ1-1; 11 positions agree with TRBD1. Germline V gene sequence: CDR1 LNHDA, CDR2 SQIVND (reference sequence). Unmatched junction bases numbered 5, after V lost 7 bases and J lost 4 bases. The CDR3 length is 14 residues. The CDR3 spells CASNLGTGGTEAFF. CDR3 bases: TGTGCCAGTAATCTGGGGACAGGGGGCACTGAAGCTTTCTTT.

This clonotype was seen only a few times. This chain links TRBV19 with TRBJ2-1; 8 nucleotides agree with TRBD2. This CDR3 is 15 amino acids long. V was clipped by 6 bases and J by 2 bases; unmatched bases: 6. Germline V gene data show CDR1 as LNHDA and CDR2 as SQIVND (reference sequence). For the CDR3, the DNA is TGTGCCAGTAGGCCCCTAGCGGGCCCCTACAATGAGCAGTTCTTC. This codes for CASRPLAGPYNEQFF.

This clonotype has just one count. V is TRBV20-1 and J is TRBJ1-1; no firm D call. There are 14 residues in the CDR3. The germline V and J ends were trimmed by 2 bases and 7 bases, with 17 bases remaining between them. The V gene's germline CDR1 is DFQATT and CDR2 SNEGSKA (reference sequence). CDR3: CSARPPVSAGEAFF. Here the CDR3 DNA reads TGCAGTGCTAGACCCCCGGTTTCAGCCGGTGAAGCTTTCTTT.

As regards this clonotype: This CDR3 is missing its conserved last phenylalanine or tryptophan, likely due to a read error. The chain links TRBV19 to TRBJ2-7; D may be TRBD2 (5 bases). This CDR3 has 12 residues. Germline lookup yields CDR1 LNHDA and CDR2 SQIVND (reference sequence). CDR3 DNA: TGCGCCAGCGGCCTTACTAGTAACGAGCAGTACTAC. Translating gives CASGLTSNEQYY.

The chain is built from TRBV7-8 and TRBJ1-1; D is unresolved. V lost 2 bases and J lost 1, with 11 bases in between. The germline gives CDR1 SGHVS, CDR2 FQNEAQ. The CDR3 loop spans 15 amino acids. The CDR3 loop reads CASSLIDRGNTEAFF. CDR3 DNA: TGTGCCAGCAGCTTAATTGATCGCGGGAACACTGAAGCTTTCTTT. Using reference TRBV7-8 and TRBJ1-1 for the parts outside the CDR3, the full variable domain is GAGVSQSPRYKVAKRGQDVALRCDPISGHVSLFWYQQALGQGPEFLTYFQNEAQLDKSGLPSDRFFAERPEGSVSTLKIQRTQQEDSAVYLCASSLIDRGNTEAFFGQGTRLTVV.